This TCR beta chain came from a study of response to subunit inactivated influenza vaccine. Study findings and constraints: The authors put forward the suggestion that each seasonal influenza vaccination may bring in only a limited number of new T cells.

This clonotype showed up just a few times. Its antigen is undetermined. CDR1 and CDR2 from the germline V gene are SNHLY and FYNNEI. The CDR3 contains 16 residues. Trimming cost V 2 bases and J 4 bases, with 16 bases left between them. Using its own MiXCR run on the RT-PCR reads, TCRdb lists one record per CDR3 protein. The profile covers fewer than 350,000 distinct CDR3 sequences, with around a fifth appearing a single time and roughly 10% taken by the ten largest. The chain is built from TRBV2 and TRBJ2-3; D gene uncertain. Specimen: PBMCs from blood, collected about 20 months after vaccination. The origin of this receptor is a man between 50 and 75 years old who received an inactivated influenza vaccine. The CDR3 spells CASSELQHRPSDTQYF. CDR3 coding DNA: TGTGCCAGCAGTGAACTACAGCACCGACCATCAGATACGCAGTATTTT.